A selection of T cell receptor delta chains follows, all from one sample in a study of Vδ1+ human thymocytes. TCRdb fed the multiplex PCR reads to CATT. The repertoire holds approximately 25,000 delta-chain clones, with 25% to 30% as singletons. Sequencing used Vdelta1+ gamma-delta thymocytes from the thymus. The receptors derive from a boy in the first two years of life who had congenital heart surgery. CDR3s include the opening cysteine and the closing phenylalanine or tryptophan. D genes are given only for firm matches. Part of the rows lack a size; the others show once, few, many or a class for expanded clones.

23	TRDD2	TRDV1	few	TRDJ1	TGTGCTCTTGGGGAATCCATGGCCTTCCTACTGGCCCTGGATTGGGGGAACACCGATAAACTCATCTTT	CALGESMAFLLALDWGNTDKLIF
16	NA	TRDV1	many	TRDJ1	TGTGCTCTTGGGCTCCCTAGGGGGGAATCGACCGATAAACTCATCTTT	CALGLPRGESTDKLIF
16	NA	TRDV1	NA	TRDJ1	TGTGCTCTTGGGCCCCCTTGGACGGTGTACACCGATAAACTCATCTTT	CALGPPWTVYTDKLIF
21	TRDD3	TRDV1	NA	TRDJ1	TGTGCTCTTGGGGAACCCTCGGGGAAGTCCTACTGGGGGATAGACACCGATAAACTCATCTTT	CALGEPSGKSYWGIDTDKLIF
20	NA	TRDV1	few	TRDJ1	TGTGCTCTTGGGGAATTCTCGTCCTACGCCCTTGGGGGTCGTACCGATAAACTCATCTTT	CALGEFSSYALGGRTDKLIF
23	NA	TRDV1	few	TRDJ1	TGTGCTCTTGGGGAACTAGGGCACGGAAGATACAAAGGTTGGGGGTCCGACACCGATAAACTCATCTTT	CALGELGHGRYKGWGSDTDKLIF
20	TRDD3	TRDV1	NA	TRDJ1	TGTGCTCTTGGGGCGCACAAACTACTGGGGGATACCAGGTACACCGATAAACTCATCTTT	CALGAHKLLGDTRYTDKLIF
24	TRDD3	TRDV1	few	TRDJ1	TGTGCTCTTGGGGACCTCCCCCTTCCTACGTCGACTGGGGGATACATGGGAGGTACCGATAAACTCATCTTT	CALGDLPLPTSTGGYMGGTDKLIF
18	NA	TRDV1	NA	TRDJ2	TGTGCTCTTGGGGAAATCCTTCCGCCACATGGATCGACAGCACAACTCTTCTTT	CALGEILPPHGSTAQLFF
17	TRDD3	TRDV1	few	TRDJ1	TGTGCTCTTGGGGAAGGCTCCGGTACTGGGGGTTCCGATAAACTCATCTTT	CALGEGSGTGGSDKLIF
22	TRDD3	TRDV1	NA	TRDJ1	TGTGCTCTTGGGGTCCCCTCCCCTACCTCCTACCACGTGGCTGGGGGATCCGATAAACTCATCTTT	CALGVPSPTSYHVAGGSDKLIF
20	TRDD3	TRDV1	few	TRDJ1	TGTGCTCTCGTCCTGACTACGTCTCCTGTACTGGGGGATACGGGAGATAAACTCATCTTT	CALVLTTSPVLGDTGDKLIF
20	TRDD3	TRDV1	few	TRDJ1	TGTGCTCTTGGGGACTTCTCCCTACTGGGGGATACGGTGGGCCGCGATAAACTCATCTTT	CALGDFSLLGDTVGRDKLIF
20	TRDD3	TRDV1	NA	TRDJ1	TGTGCTCTTGGGGACCCCACACGAACACTGGGGGATGGGGGCACCGATAAACTCATCTTT	CALGDPTRTLGDGGTDKLIF
18	TRDD3	TRDV1	NA	TRDJ1	TGTGCTCTTGGGGAACGCTGGTCCTGGGGGACAGTTACCGATAAACGCATCTTT	CALGERWSWGTVTDKRIF